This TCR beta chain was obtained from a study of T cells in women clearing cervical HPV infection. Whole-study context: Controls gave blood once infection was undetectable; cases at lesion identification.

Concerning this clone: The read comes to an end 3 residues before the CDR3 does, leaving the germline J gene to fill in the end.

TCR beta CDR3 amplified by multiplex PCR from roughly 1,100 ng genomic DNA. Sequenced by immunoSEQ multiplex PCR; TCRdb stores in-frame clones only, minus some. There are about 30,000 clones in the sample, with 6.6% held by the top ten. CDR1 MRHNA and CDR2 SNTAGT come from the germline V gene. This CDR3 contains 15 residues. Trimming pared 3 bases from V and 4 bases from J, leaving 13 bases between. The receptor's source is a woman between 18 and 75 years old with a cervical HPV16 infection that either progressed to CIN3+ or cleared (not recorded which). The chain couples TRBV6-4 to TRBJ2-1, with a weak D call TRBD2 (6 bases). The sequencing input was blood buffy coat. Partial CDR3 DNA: TGTGCCAGCAGTGAGACTGCGGGGACTTACAATGAG. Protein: CASSETAGTYNE. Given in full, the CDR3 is CASSETAGTYNEQFF.